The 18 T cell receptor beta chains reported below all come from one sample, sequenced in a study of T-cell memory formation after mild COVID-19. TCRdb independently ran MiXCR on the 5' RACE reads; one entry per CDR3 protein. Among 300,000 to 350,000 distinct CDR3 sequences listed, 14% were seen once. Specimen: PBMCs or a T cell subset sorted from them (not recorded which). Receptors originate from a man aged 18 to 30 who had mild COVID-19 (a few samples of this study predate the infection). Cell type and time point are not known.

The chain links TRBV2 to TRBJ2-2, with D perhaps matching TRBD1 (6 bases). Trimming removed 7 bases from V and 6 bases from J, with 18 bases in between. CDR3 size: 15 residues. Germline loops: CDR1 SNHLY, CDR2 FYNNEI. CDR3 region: CASNSQGDRSGELFF. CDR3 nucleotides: TGTGCCAGCAACTCTCAGGGAGACAGGTCCGGGGAGCTGTTTTTT.

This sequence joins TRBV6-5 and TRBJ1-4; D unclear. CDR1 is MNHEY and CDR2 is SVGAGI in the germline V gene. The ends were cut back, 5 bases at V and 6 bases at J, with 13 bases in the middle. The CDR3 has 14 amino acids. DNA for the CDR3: TGTGCCAGCAGTGCCGGGCACGGCGATGAAAAACTGTTTTTT. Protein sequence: CASSAGHGDEKLFF.

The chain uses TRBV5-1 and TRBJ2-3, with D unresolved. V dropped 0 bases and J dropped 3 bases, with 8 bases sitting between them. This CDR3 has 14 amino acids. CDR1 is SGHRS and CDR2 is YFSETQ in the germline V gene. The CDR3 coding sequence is TGCGCCAGCAGCTTGGGGGTCCCGACAGATACGCAGTATTTT. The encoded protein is CASSLGVPTDTQYF.

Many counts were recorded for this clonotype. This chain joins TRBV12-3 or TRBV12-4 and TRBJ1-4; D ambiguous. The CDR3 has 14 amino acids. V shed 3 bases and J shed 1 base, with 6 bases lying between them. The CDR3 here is CASSLRGTNEKLFF. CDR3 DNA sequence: TGTGCCAGCAGTTTGCGGGGAACTAATGAAAAACTGTTTTTT.

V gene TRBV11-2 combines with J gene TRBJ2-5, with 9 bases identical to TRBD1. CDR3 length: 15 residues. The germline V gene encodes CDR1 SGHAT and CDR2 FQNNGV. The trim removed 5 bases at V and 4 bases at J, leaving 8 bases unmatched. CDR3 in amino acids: CASSPPGTGPETQYF. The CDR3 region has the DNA TGTGCCAGCAGCCCACCCGGGACAGGGCCAGAGACCCAGTACTTC.

CDR3 bases: TGCGCCAGCAGCCTACAGCGAGGCACAGATACGCAGTATTTT. It codes for CASSLQRGTDTQYF. The chain employs TRBV5-1 and TRBJ2-3; D is unresolved. Looked up from germline, CDR1 is SGHRS and CDR2 is YFSETQ. The CDR3 length is 14 residues. Trimming left V 4 bases short and J 1 base short, with 10 bases between.

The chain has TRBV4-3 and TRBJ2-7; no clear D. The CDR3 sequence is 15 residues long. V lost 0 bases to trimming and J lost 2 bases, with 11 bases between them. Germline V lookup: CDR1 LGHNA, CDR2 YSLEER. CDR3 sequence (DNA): TGCGCCAGCAGCCAAGATTTGGGTACAGCCTACGAGCAGTACTTC. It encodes CASSQDLGTAYEQYF.

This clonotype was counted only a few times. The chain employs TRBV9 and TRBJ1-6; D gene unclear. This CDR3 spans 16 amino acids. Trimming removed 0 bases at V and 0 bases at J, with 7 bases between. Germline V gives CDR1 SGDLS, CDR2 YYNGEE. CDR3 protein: CASSVGGSSYNSPLHF. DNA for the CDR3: TGTGCCAGCAGCGTAGGTGGGAGCTCCTATAATTCACCCCTCCACTTT.

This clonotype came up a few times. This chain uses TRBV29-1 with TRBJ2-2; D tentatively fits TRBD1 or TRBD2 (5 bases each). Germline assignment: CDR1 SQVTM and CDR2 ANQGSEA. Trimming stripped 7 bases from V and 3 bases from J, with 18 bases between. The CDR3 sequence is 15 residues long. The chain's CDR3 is CSGDEGRGDTGELFF. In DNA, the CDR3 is TGCAGCGGGGACGAGGGTAGGGGAGACACCGGGGAGCTGTTTTTT.

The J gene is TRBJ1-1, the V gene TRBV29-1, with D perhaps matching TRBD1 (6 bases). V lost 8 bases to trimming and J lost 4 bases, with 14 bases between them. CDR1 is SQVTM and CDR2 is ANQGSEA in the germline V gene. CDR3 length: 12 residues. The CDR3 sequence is CSTGALGTEAFF. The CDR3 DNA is TGCAGCACGGGGGCTCTGGGCACTGAAGCTTTCTTT. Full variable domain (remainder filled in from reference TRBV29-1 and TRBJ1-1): SAVISQKPSRDICQRGTSLTIQCQVDSQVTMMFWYRQQPGQSLTLIATANQGSEATYESGFVIDKFPISRPNLTFSTLTVSNMSPEDSSIYLCSTGALGTEAFFGQGTRLTVV.

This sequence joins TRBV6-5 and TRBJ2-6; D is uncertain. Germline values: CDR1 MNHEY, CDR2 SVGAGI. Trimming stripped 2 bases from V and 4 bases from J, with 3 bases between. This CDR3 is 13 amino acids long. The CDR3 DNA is TGTGCCAGCAGTTACCCAGGGGCCAACGTCCTGACTTTC. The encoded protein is CASSYPGANVLTF.

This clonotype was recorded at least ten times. This CDR3 is CASSWAGPTYEQYF. DNA of the CDR3: TGTGCCAGCAGTTGGGCAGGGCCCACCTACGAGCAGTACTTC. The chain uses TRBV27 and TRBJ2-7, with D maybe TRBD1 (5 bases). Germline V gives CDR1 MNHEY, CDR2 SMNVEV (reference sequence). V lost 4 bases and J 2 bases, leaving 12 bases between the germline ends. The CDR3 spans 14 residues.

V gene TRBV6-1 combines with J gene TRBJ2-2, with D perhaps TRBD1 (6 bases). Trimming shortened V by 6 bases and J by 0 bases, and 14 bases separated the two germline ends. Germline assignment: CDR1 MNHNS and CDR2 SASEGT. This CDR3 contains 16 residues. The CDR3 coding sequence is TGTGCCAGCAGCCTACAGGGTAACACGAACACCGGGGAGCTGTTTTTT. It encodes CASSLQGNTNTGELFF.

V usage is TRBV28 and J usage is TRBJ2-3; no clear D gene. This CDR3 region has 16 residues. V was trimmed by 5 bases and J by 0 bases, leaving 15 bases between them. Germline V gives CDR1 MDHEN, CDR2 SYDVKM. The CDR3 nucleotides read TGTGCCAGCAGTCTTAGTCGGTTGACTAGCACAGATACGCAGTATTTT. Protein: CASSLSRLTSTDTQYF.

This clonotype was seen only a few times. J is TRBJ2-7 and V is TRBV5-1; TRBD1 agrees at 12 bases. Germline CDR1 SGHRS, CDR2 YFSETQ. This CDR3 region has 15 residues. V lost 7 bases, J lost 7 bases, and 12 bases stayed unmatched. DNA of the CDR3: TGCGCCAGCTCCGAGGGACAGGGGGCGGGGAGAGAGCAGTACGTC. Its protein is CASSEGQGAGREQYV.

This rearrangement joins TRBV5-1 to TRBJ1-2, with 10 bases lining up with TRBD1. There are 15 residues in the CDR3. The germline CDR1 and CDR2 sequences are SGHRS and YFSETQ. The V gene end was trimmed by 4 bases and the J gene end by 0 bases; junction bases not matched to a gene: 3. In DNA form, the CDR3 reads TGCGCCAGCAGCACTGGACAGGGGGCTAACTATGGCTACACCTTC. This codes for CASSTGQGANYGYTF. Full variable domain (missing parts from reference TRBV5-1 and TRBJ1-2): KAGVTQTPRYLIKTRGQQVTLSCSPISGHRSVSWYQQTPGQGLQFLFEYFSETQRNKGNFPGRFSGRQFSNSRSEMNVSTLELGDSALYLCASSTGQGANYGYTFGSGTRLTVV.

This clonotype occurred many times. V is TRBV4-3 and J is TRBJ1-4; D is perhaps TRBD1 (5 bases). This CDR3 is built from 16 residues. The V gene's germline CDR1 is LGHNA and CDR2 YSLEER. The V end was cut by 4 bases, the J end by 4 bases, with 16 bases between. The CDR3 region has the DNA TGCGCCAGCAGCCCAAACGAGGGGTCGGGTAATGAAAAACTGTTTTTT. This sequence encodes CASSPNEGSGNEKLFF.

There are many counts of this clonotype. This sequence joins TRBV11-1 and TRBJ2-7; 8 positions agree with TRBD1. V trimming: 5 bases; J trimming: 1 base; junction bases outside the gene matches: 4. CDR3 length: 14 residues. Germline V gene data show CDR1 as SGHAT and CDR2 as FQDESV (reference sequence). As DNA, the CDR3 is TGTGCCAGCAGCCCGCGGGACAGGTCCTACGAGCAGTACGTC. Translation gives CASSPRDRSYEQYV.